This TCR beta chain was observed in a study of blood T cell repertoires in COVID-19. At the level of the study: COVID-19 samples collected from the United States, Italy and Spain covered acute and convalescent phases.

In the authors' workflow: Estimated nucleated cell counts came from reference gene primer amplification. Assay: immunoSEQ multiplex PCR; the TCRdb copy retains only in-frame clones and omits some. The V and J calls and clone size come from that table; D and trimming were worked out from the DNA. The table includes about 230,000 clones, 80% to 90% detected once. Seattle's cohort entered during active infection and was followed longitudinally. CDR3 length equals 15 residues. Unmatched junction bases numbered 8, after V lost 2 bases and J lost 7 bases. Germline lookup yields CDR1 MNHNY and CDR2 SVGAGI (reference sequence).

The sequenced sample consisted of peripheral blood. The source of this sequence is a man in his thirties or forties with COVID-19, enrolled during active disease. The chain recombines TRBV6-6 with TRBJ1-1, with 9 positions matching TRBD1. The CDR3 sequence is CASSYHPGQGNEAFF. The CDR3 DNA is TGTGCCAGCAGTTACCATCCGGGACAGGGCAATGAAGCTTTCTTT.